The rows below give T cell receptor beta chains drawn from one sample of a study of early T cells in non-severe SARS-CoV-2 infection. TCRdb reanalysed the 5' RACE reads using MiXCR and keeps one entry per CDR3 protein. The repertoire holds some 98,000 distinct CDR3 sequences, roughly 15% seen once, with roughly 1.3% in the top ten. The sample was whole blood. The receptors here all came from an adult who was a healthcare worker with PCR-confirmed SARS-CoV-2 infection or an uninfected control (not recorded which). Each CDR3 is given with its conserved first and last residue. D genes are given only for firm matches. Rows may omit the clone size; those that give it use once, few, many or a size class.

D gene: TRBD1; V gene: TRBV12-3/TRBV12-4; J gene: TRBJ2-5; clone size: few; CDR3 DNA: TGTGCCAGCAGTTTCACAGGGGCCCAAGAGACCCAGTACTTC; CDR3 protein: CASSFTGAQETQYF
D gene: TRBD1; V gene: TRBV11-3; J gene: TRBJ2-3; clone size: once; CDR3 DNA: TGTGCCAACAGCCAAACAGGGGCCACAGATACGCAGTATTTT; CDR3 protein: CANSQTGATDTQYF
D gene: TRBD1; V gene: TRBV7-9; J gene: TRBJ2-7; clone size: NA; CDR3 DNA: TGTGCCAGCAGCTTACTCGACAGGGCAGAGCAGTACTTC; CDR3 protein: CASSLLDRAEQYF
D gene: NA; V gene: TRBV11-2; J gene: TRBJ1-1; clone size: few; CDR3 DNA: TGTGCCAGCAGCTCAATTCAGGGGCGGACTGAAGCTTTCTTT; CDR3 protein: CASSSIQGRTEAFF
D gene: NA; V gene: TRBV12-3/TRBV12-4; J gene: TRBJ2-2; clone size: NA; CDR3 DNA: TGTGCCAGCAGTTTGGATACCCCGGGGCCCGGGGAGCTGTTTTTT; CDR3 protein: CASSLDTPGPGELFF
D gene: NA; V gene: TRBV12-3/TRBV12-4; J gene: TRBJ2-2; clone size: NA; CDR3 DNA: TGTGCCGGAGGAGTGAGGGTGAACACCGGGGAGCTGTTTTTT; CDR3 protein: CAGGVRVNTGELFF
D gene: NA; V gene: TRBV12-5; J gene: TRBJ2-7; clone size: NA; CDR3 DNA: TGTGCTAGTGGTTTGCGTGGGGCAGTTTACGACGAGCAGTATTTC; CDR3 protein: CASGLRGAVYDEQYF
D gene: TRBD2; V gene: TRBV6-1; J gene: TRBJ2-2; clone size: NA; CDR3 DNA: TGTGCCAGCAGGGAACTAGCGGACCGCACCGGGGAGCTGTTTTTT; CDR3 protein: CASRELADRTGELFF
D gene: NA; V gene: TRBV11-2; J gene: TRBJ2-7; clone size: once; CDR3 DNA: TGTGCCAGCAGCTTAACTAGGAACTACGAGCAGTACTTC; CDR3 protein: CASSLTRNYEQYF
D gene: TRBD2; V gene: TRBV10-3; J gene: TRBJ2-3; clone size: NA; CDR3 DNA: TGTGCCATCAGCCCTGGGACTAGCGGACTAAGCACAGATACGCAGTATTTT; CDR3 protein: CAISPGTSGLSTDTQYF